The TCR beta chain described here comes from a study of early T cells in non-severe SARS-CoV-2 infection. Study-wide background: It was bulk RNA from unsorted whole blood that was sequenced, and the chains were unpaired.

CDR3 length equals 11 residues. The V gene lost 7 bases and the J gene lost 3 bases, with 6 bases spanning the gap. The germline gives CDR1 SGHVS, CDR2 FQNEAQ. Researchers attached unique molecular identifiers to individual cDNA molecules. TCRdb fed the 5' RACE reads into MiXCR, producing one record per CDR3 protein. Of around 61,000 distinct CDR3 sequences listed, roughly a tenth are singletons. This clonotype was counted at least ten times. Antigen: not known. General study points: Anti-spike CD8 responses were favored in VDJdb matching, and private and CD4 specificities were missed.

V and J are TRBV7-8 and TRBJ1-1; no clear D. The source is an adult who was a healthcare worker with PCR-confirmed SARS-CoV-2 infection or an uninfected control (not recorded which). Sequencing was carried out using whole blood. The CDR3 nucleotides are TGTGCCAGCACCCCTTACACTGAAGCTTTCTTT. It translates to CASTPYTEAFF.